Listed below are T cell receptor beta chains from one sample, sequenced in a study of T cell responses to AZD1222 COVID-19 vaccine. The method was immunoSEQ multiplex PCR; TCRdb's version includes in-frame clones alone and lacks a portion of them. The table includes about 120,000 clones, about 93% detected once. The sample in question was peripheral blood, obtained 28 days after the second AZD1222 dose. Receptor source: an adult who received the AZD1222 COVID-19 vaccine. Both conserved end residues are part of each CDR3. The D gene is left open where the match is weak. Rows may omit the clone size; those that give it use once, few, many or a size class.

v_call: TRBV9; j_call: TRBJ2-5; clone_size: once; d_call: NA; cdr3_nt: TGTGCCAGCAGCCCCCGAGGGGGGGCCGTGGGGACCCAGTACTTC; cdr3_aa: CASSPRGGAVGTQYF
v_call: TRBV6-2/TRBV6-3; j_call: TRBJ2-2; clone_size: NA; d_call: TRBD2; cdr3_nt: TGTGCCAGCAGTTACTCGATGTCGGGACTAGCGACGAACACCGGGGAGCTGTTTTTT; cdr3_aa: CASSYSMSGLATNTGELFF
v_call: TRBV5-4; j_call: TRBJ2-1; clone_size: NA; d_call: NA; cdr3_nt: TGTGCCAGCAGCTTGGACGGGAAACACGACAATGAGCAGTTCTTC; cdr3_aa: CASSLDGKHDNEQFF
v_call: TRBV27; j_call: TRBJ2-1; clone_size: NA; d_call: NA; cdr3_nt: TGTGCCAGCAGTCCTTCTAGTTTCTATGAGCAGTTCTTC; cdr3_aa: CASSPSSFYEQFF
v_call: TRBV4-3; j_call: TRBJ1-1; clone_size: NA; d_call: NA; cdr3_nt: TGCGCCAGCAGTCCAAGTGGAGGGTTAGCTTTCTTT; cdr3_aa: CASSPSGGLAFF
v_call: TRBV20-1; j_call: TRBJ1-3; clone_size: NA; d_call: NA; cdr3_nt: TGCAGTGCTAGAGATCAGGTCACCATATATTTT; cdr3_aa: CSARDQVTIYF
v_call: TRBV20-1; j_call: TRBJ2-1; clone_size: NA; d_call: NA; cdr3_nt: TGCAGTGCTAGGTTCAATGAGCAGTTCTTC; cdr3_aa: CSARFNEQFF
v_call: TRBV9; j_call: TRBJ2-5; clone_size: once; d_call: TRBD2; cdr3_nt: TGTGCCAGCAGCGTAGCCCCCTCTAGCGGGGGTTTAGAGACCCAGTACTTC; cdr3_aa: CASSVAPSSGGLETQYF
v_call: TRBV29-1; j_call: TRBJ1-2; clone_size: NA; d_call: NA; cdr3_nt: TGCAGCGTTGGGATGGGCCGGATCGCTGGCTACACCTTC; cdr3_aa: CSVGMGRIAGYTF
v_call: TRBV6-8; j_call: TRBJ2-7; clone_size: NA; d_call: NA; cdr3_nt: TGTGCCAGCAGTTACCCCCTATGGGTGGGGGAGCAGTACTTC; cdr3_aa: CASSYPLWVGEQYF
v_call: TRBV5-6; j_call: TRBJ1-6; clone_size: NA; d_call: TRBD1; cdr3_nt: TGTGCCAGCAGCTTGGTGACAGGGGGTCCTGTGGCCCTCCACTTT; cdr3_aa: CASSLVTGGPVALHF
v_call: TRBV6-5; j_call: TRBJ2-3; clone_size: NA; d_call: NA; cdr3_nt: TGTGCCAGCAGTTATGGGGCGGCGCAGTATTTT; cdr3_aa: CASSYGAAQYF
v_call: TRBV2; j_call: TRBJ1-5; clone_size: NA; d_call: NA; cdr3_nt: TGTGCCAGCAGCCTACAGGGAAGCCAGCCCCAGCATTTT; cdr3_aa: CASSLQGSQPQHF
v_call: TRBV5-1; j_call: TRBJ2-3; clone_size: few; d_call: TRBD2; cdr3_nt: TGCGCCAGCAGCACAGAGAAGGGACTAGCGGGGTCCACAGATACGCAGTATTTT; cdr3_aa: CASSTEKGLAGSTDTQYF
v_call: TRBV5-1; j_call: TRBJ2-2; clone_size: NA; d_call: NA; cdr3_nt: TGCGCCAGCAGCCCCGGGACTTCCACCGGGGAGCTGTTTTTT; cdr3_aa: CASSPGTSTGELFF
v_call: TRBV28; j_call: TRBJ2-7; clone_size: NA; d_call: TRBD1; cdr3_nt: TGTGCCAGCAGGCGGCGGGACAGGGATAACTACGAGCAGTACTTC; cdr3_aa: CASRRRDRDNYEQYF
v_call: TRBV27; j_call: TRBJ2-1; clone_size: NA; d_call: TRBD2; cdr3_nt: TGTGCCAGCTCCTACCTAGCGGGAAACAATGAGCAGTTCTTC; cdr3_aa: CASSYLAGNNEQFF
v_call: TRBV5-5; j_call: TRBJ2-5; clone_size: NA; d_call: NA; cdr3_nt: TGTGCCAGCAGCCCCGTGGGTCCCAAGCCCCCCCAGTACTTC; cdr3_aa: CASSPVGPKPPQYF
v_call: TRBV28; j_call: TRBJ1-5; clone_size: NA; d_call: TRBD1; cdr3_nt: TGTGCCAGCAGCTCTCCCCCCGGACAGGGGGTTTATCAGCCCCAGCATTTT; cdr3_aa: CASSSPPGQGVYQPQHF
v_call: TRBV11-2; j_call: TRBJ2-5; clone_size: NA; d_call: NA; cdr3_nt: TGTGCCAGCAAAACAGGGTCTTTTCGGGAGACCCAGTACTTC; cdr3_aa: CASKTGSFRETQYF
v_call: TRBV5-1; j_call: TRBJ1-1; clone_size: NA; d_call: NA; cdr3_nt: TGCGCCAGCAGCTTGGGGTGGGGGACCTTGAACACTGAAGCTTTCTTT; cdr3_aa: CASSLGWGTLNTEAFF
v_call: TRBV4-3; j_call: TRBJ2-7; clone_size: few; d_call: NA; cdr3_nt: TGCGCCAGCAGCCAAGATTGGGTCCCAGGGGACCCTTACGAGCAGTACTTC; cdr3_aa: CASSQDWVPGDPYEQYF
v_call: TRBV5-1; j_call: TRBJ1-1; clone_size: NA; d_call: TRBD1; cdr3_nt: TGCGCCAGCAGCCCAAGGACAGGCGCTAACACTGAAGCTTTCTTT; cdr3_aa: CASSPRTGANTEAFF
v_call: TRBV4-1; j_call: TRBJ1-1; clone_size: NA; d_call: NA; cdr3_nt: TGCGCCAGCAGACGATTGACCACAGCGAACACTGAAGCTTTCTTT; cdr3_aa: CASRRLTTANTEAFF
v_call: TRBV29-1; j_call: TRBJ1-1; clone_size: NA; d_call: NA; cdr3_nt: TGCAGCGTCACACAGGGACCGAACACTGAAGCTTTCTTT; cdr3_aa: CSVTQGPNTEAFF
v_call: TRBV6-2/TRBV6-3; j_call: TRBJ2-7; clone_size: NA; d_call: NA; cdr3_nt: TGTGCCAGCAGTTCCTCTCGGGAGTACTACGAGCAGTACTTC; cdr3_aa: CASSSSREYYEQYF